Following are 13 T cell receptor beta chains from one sample sequenced in a study of T cells in pancreatic ductal adenocarcinoma. Profiled with immunoSEQ multiplex PCR; TCRdb holds only in-frame clones, not every one. The sample yields over 85,000 clones, around 96% seen once. The selected patients with pancreatic ductal adenocarcinoma had surgery but no neoadjuvant therapy. The sample comprised PBMCs. These receptors were obtained from a human donor with pancreatic ductal adenocarcinoma.

The rearrangement links TRBV5-1 to TRBJ2-5; tentatively, D is TRBD1 (8 bases). Per the germline V gene, CDR1 is SGHRS and CDR2 is YFSETQ. V lost 3 bases and J lost 1, with 16 bases in between. The CDR3 runs to 16 residues. The CDR3 here is CASSYKQGGAQETQYF. DNA of the CDR3: TGCGCCAGCAGCTACAAACAGGGGGGGGCCCAAGAGACCCAGTACTTC.

The rearrangement links TRBV27 to TRBJ2-5, with D perhaps matching TRBD2 (5 bases). Per germline, CDR1 MNHEY and CDR2 SMNVEV (reference sequence). CDR3 size: 12 residues. The V end lost 2 bases, the J end lost 5 bases, and 6 bases lay between the germline ends. This chain's CDR3 is CASSLERETQYF. CDR3 nucleotides: TGTGCCAGCAGTTTAGAGCGGGAGACCCAGTACTTC.

This rearrangement joins TRBV18 to TRBJ2-2, with 8 positions matching TRBD2. Trimming removed 3 bases from V and 4 bases from J; junction bases left unmatched: 4. Per germline, CDR1 KGHSH and CDR2 LQKENI. The CDR3 is 15 residues long. The CDR3 sequence: CASSPQREFTGELFF. The DNA for the CDR3 is TGTGCCAGCTCACCTCAGCGGGAGTTCACCGGGGAGCTGTTTTTT.

The V call is TRBV6-5, the J call TRBJ2-7, with D perhaps TRBD1 (5 bases). The CDR3 is made up of 14 amino acids. Germline CDR1 reads MNHEY; CDR2 reads SVGAGI. V lost 8 bases to trimming and J lost 4 bases, with 18 bases between them. CDR3 amino acids: CASATGQGTYEQYF. CDR3 nucleotides: TGTGCCAGCGCCACCGGGCAGGGTACATACGAGCAGTACTTC.

This chain uses TRBV5-3 with TRBJ1-4; D is unresolved. TRBV5-3 is placed among ORFs of uncertain function. V gave up 0 bases and J gave up 0 bases, with 6 bases separating them. The CDR3 runs 15 residues. The CDR3 reads CARSLVFPTNEKLFF. DNA for the CDR3: TGTGCCAGAAGCTTGGTATTCCCAACTAATGAAAAACTGTTTTTT.

The V call is TRBV19, the J call TRBJ1-2; TRBD1 matches 8 bases. This CDR3 comprises 12 residues. The germline CDR1 and CDR2 sequences are LNHDA and SQIVND (reference sequence). With 9 bases clipped from V and 5 bases from J, the junction kept 5 bases outside the gene matches. CDR3 sequence reads: CASRTGQYGYTF. DNA of the CDR3: TGTGCCAGCAGGACAGGGCAATATGGCTACACCTTC.

The V and J genes are TRBV28 and TRBJ1-3, with D possibly matching TRBD1 (5 bases). Trimming removed 6 bases at V and 8 bases at J, with 11 bases between. There are 12 residues in the CDR3. The germline V gene has CDR1 MDHEN and CDR2 SYDVKM. Here the CDR3 DNA reads TGTGCCAGCAGACCAGGGAAGCACACCATATATTTT. This gives the protein CASRPGKHTIYF. The whole variable domain, remainder taken from reference TRBV28 and TRBJ1-3, is DVKVTQSSRYLVKRTGEKVFLECVQDMDHENMFWYRQDPGLGLRLIYFSYDVKMKEKGDIPEGYSVSREKKERFSLILESASTNQTSMYLCASRPGKHTIYFGEGSWLTVV.

The chain couples TRBV5-6 to TRBJ2-3; TRBD1 agrees at 8 bases. Germline loops: CDR1 SGHDT, CDR2 YYEEEE. Trimming removed 3 bases from V and 5 bases from J; junction bases left unmatched: 5. The CDR3 sequence is 14 residues long. The CDR3 DNA sequence: TGTGCCAGCAGCTACGACAGGGGTGTAGATACGCAGTATTTT. This sequence encodes CASSYDRGVDTQYF.

This clone has just one count. The chain carries TRBV6-1 and TRBJ2-7, with a tentative D call TRBD2 (6 bases). The V end lost 3 bases, the J end lost 2 bases, and 23 bases lay between the germline ends. Per germline, CDR1 MNHNS and CDR2 SASEGT. This CDR3 region has 18 residues. The CDR3 here is CASSELMSAGGNAYEQYF. As DNA, the CDR3 is TGTGCCAGCAGTGAGCTAATGTCGGCCGGCGGGAACGCCTACGAGCAGTACTTC.

In DNA, the CDR3 is TGTGCCAGCAGCTTCGGGACTAGCGGGATCACCGGGGAGCTGTTTTTT. Encoded protein: CASSFGTSGITGELFF. This chain links TRBV7-2 with TRBJ2-2; 13 bases are a match to TRBD2. Per the germline V gene, CDR1 is SGHTA and CDR2 is FQGNSA. The CDR3 has 16 amino acids. J was trimmed by 4 bases and V by 3 bases; bases with no gene match: 2.

This clone appeared once. V usage is TRBV18 and J usage is TRBJ1-4; D is perhaps TRBD1 (6 bases). The V end was cut by 2 bases, the J end by 7 bases, with 11 bases between. The CDR3 consists of 14 residues. The germline V gene encodes CDR1 KGHSH and CDR2 LQKENI. The CDR3 nucleotides read TGTGCCAGCTCACCAGGCGCGACAGGTGAAAAACTGTTTTTT. Translation gives CASSPGATGEKLFF.

The chain uses TRBV6-1 and TRBJ2-1; 12 nucleotides align to TRBD2. Germline CDR1 MNHNS, CDR2 SASEGT. After removal of 6 bases from V and 4 bases from J, the junction contained 4 bases not matched to a gene. This CDR3 has 15 residues. CDR3 coding DNA: TGTGCCAGCAGACGGACTAGCGGGGATTACAATGAGCAGTTCTTC. It is translated as CASRRTSGDYNEQFF.

The chain carries TRBV4-3 and TRBJ1-1; the D gene is possibly TRBD1 (6 bases). This CDR3 comprises 20 residues. Germline V gene sequence: CDR1 LGHNA, CDR2 YSLEER. V was trimmed by 0 bases and J by 0 bases, leaving 23 bases between them. In DNA form, the CDR3 reads TGCGCCAGCAGCCAAGAGGGTCGTCGGGACATCCTAGGCCTGAACACTGAAGCTTTCTTT. Translation: CASSQEGRRDILGLNTEAFF.